Included here is one T cell receptor (beta chain) sequence, with context. These data come from a study of OX40 agonist ivuxolimab in advanced cancers. Study background: Partial responses were achieved by three patients, one with hepatocellular carcinoma and two with cutaneous melanoma.

Sequencing was performed with immunoSEQ multiplex PCR; in TCRdb, only in-frame clones are kept and a portion is missing. The sample shows roughly 100,000 clones, around 85% of them seen only once. This CDR3 is 16 amino acids long. CDR1 and CDR2 (germline): SGHDN, FVKESK. Trimming shortened V by 0 bases and J by 6 bases, and 14 bases separated the two germline ends. This chain joins TRBV14 and TRBJ2-2; the D gene is possibly TRBD2 (5 bases). The clonotype comes from an adult with an advanced solid tumor such as melanoma, head and neck, liver or kidney cancer. Specimen: CD4+ or CD8+ T cells sorted from blood, collected in a trial of the OX40 agonist ivuxolimab. Written as DNA, the CDR3 is TGTGCCAGCAGCCAAGAGGCGGGTATTCGCGCCGGGGAGCTGTTTTTT. It codes for CASSQEAGIRAGELFF.